This T cell receptor (beta chain) was profiled in a study of OX40 agonist ivuxolimab in advanced cancers. Measured with immunoSEQ multiplex PCR; TCRdb has only the in-frame clones, and not every one. The table records under 85,000 clones, about 81% of them present only once. Germline lookup yields CDR1 MDHEN and CDR2 SYDVKM. V dropped 5 bases and J dropped 7 bases, with 17 bases sitting between them. The CDR3 extends over 14 amino acids. The chain is built from TRBV28 and TRBJ1-2; D may be TRBD1 (6 bases). The TCR sequence derives from an adult with an advanced solid tumor such as melanoma, head and neck, liver or kidney cancer. Sequenced material: CD4+ or CD8+ T cells sorted from blood, taken in a trial of the OX40 agonist ivuxolimab. CDR3 nucleotide sequence: TGTGCCAGCAGTCCCACGAGACGAGGGGGTGGCTACACCTTC. Translating it yields CASSPTRRGGGYTF.